The following is a T cell receptor beta chain sequence with its context. Its antigen has not been determined. The input lacks base qualities; no much larger clone sits a single base away. Patients with a history of autoimmune disease or receiving systemic immunosuppression were excluded from the trial. Peripheral blood for TCR sequencing was drawn from every dose cohort at baseline, at cycle 4 day 1 and at cycle 7 day 1. Samples came from an open-label, multicenter, first-in-human phase I dose-escalation trial of ivuxolimab. Adults with locally advanced or metastatic melanoma, renal cell, hepatocellular, or head and neck squamous cell carcinoma were enrolled in the trial. Before TCR sequencing, CD4+ and CD8+ T cells were separately sorted from peripheral blood. To sequence the TCRbeta CDR3 region, genomic DNA was isolated from the sorted cells. TCRbeta CDR3 regions were sequenced using the immunoSEQ Assay. The source is immuneACCESS, and TCRdb retained only in-frame sequences with V and J called. Part of the clones is not carried over; for the studies checked, unresolved V genes explain less than half of this, and the remainder is unexplained. The sample contains over 90,000 clones, roughly 95% of them found a single time. The top ten clones comprise 0.18% of the sample.

This entry belongs to a study of OX40 agonist ivuxolimab in advanced cancers. Context from the whole study: Ivuxolimab was a fully human IgG2 agonistic monoclonal antibody targeting the costimulatory receptor OX40 (CD134). Intravenous ivuxolimab was administered to patients every 2 weeks at six dose levels: 0.01, 0.1, 0.3, 1.5, 3 and 10 mg/kg. Of the roughly 52 dose-escalation patients, hepatocellular carcinoma was present in roughly 19, melanoma in roughly 15, renal cell carcinoma in 9 and head and neck cancer in 9. Peripheral TCRbeta sequencing was intended to test whether TCR sequence diversity was altered and clonal T-cell expansion was caused by ivuxolimab. The paper reports the monotherapy dose-escalation portion (N of about 56 patients) of the phase I ivuxolimab trial. A male proportion of 70% to 90% and a mean age of around 60 years, ranging from 23 to 79, were recorded for the dose-escalation cohort. Partial responses were achieved by three dose-escalation patients, of whom one had hepatocellular carcinoma and two had cutaneous melanoma. Prior anti-PD-1, anti-PD-L1 or anti-CTLA-4 therapy was permitted, and 40% to 50% of dose-escalation patients had received checkpoint inhibitors. Study-level results and caveats: Low levels of normalized T-cell clonal expansion were also shown by some nonresponding patients. At doses from 0.1 to 3.0 mg/kg, clonal expansion was seen in both CD4+ and CD8+ blood T cells between baseline and week 6. In partial responders in the 0.1-3.0 mg/kg groups, normalized peripheral clonal expansion was found to be among the lowest, especially among CD8+ T cells. Antigen specificity was not determined for the clonally expanded peripheral T cells. After ivuxolimab, CD8+ T cells had more expanded clones than CD4+ T cells on average.

The CDR3 runs 14 amino acids, cysteine and phenylalanine included. The CDR3 DNA has 42 bases and is translated from base 1. Trimming at the junction amounts to 5 bases on V and 2 bases on J, and the germline ends lie 12 bases apart. The germline V gene provides CDR1 SGHVS and CDR2 FQNEAQ. The chain is encoded by TRBV7-8 joined to TRBJ2-5; the D call could be TRBD1 or TRBD2, with each sharing 5 bases. The TCR sequence derives from an adult with an advanced solid tumor such as melanoma, head and neck, liver or kidney cancer. Sample: CD4+ or CD8+ T cells sorted from blood, taken in a trial of the OX40 agonist ivuxolimab. The base sequence is TGTGCCAGCAGCCTGGGACGGAGACAAGAGACCCAGTACTTC. Translated, it reads CASSLGRRQETQYF. The CDR3 plus the reference TRBV7-8 and TRBJ2-5 genes for the other parts give the full variable domain: GAGVSQSPRYKVAKRGQDVALRCDPISGHVSLFWYQQALGQGPEFLTYFQNEAQLDKSGLPSDRFFAERPEGSVSTLKIQRTQQEDSAVYLCASSLGRRQETQYFGPGTRLLVL.